This is a list of T cell receptor beta chains from one sample in a study of shared clonotypes between healthy human individuals. Clones were read by immunoSEQ multiplex PCR, and TCRdb kept only the in-frame ones, dropping some. The repertoire holds about 1 million clones, with about three quarters as singletons. Sequenced input: memory CD4+ T cells sorted from blood. Receptor source: a man aged 18 to 29 in good health. Both conserved end residues are part of each CDR3. D genes are given only for firm matches. A clone size is listed for some rows: how often the clone was seen (once, few, many), or a class if it is expanded.

CDR3aa | CDR3nt | d_gene | j_gene | v_gene | abundance
CASSTTVRLDTQYF | TGTGCCAGCAGTACAACTGTGAGATTGGATACGCAGTATTTT | NA | TRBJ2-3 | TRBV6-6 | NA
CSAQRGTGYNEQFF | TGCAGCGCCCAAAGGGGGACAGGGTACAATGAGCAGTTCTTC | TRBD1 | TRBJ2-1 | TRBV29-1 | NA
CASSFLRPFGGEQYF | TGTGCCAGCAGTTTTTTACGACCGTTTGGGGGGGAGCAGTACTTC | NA | TRBJ2-7 | TRBV27 | NA
CSVGQGGGEQYF | TGCAGCGTAGGCCAGGGGGGAGGAGAGCAGTACTTC | NA | TRBJ2-7 | TRBV29-1 | NA
CAWSGREIEQYF | TGTGCCTGGAGTGGCAGGGAAATCGAGCAGTACTTC | NA | TRBJ2-7 | TRBV30 | NA
CASSIVVHETQYF | TGTGCCAGTAGTATAGTCGTTCATGAGACCCAGTACTTC | NA | TRBJ2-5 | TRBV19 | NA
CASSTDGGRLHEQYF | TGTGCCAGCAGCACCGATGGCGGGAGGCTCCACGAGCAGTACTTC | TRBD2 | TRBJ2-7 | TRBV5-4 | few
CAISESLHGANEKLFF | TGTGCCATCAGTGAGTCCCTACACGGAGCGAATGAAAAACTGTTTTTT | NA | TRBJ1-4 | TRBV10-3 | NA
CASSYGLAGHTDTQYF | TGTGCCAGCAGTTATGGACTAGCGGGCCATACAGATACGCAGTATTTT | TRBD2 | TRBJ2-3 | TRBV6-5 | NA
CASSGTGDGSYEQYF | TGTGCCAGCAGCGGGACAGGGGACGGCTCCTACGAGCAGTACTTC | TRBD1 | TRBJ2-7 | TRBV9 | once
CASNERRGVGYGYTF | TGTGCCAGTAACGAGCGTCGGGGAGTCGGCTATGGCTACACCTTC | NA | TRBJ1-2 | TRBV19 | NA
CASSIRTESYEQYF | TGTGCCAGCAGCATTCGGACGGAAAGCTACGAGCAGTACTTC | NA | TRBJ2-7 | TRBV7-2 | NA
CASSPQGLEAFF | TGTGCCAGCTCACCACAGGGTCTTGAAGCTTTCTTT | NA | TRBJ1-1 | TRBV18 | NA
CASSLVGDSGYEQYF | TGCGCCAGCAGCTTGGTGGGGGACAGCGGCTACGAGCAGTACTTC | TRBD1 | TRBJ2-7 | TRBV5-1 | NA
CASSLDRLLEQFF | TGTGCCAGCAGCTTAGACAGGTTGCTTGAGCAGTTCTTC | NA | TRBJ2-1 | TRBV11-2 | NA
CAWSVQGATAEQYF | TGTGCCTGGAGTGTACAGGGGGCTACTGCCGAGCAGTACTTC | TRBD1 | TRBJ2-7 | TRBV30 | NA
CASSRTGGNSPLHF | TGTGCCAGCAGCCGCACAGGGGGTAATTCACCCCTCCACTTT | TRBD1 | TRBJ1-6 | TRBV7-6 | NA
CASSDGATLTF | TGTGCCAGCAGTGACGGGGCCACCTTGACCTTC | NA | TRBJ1-2 | TRBV2 | few
CATSRGTTGNGNTVFSGANVLTF | TGTGCCACCAGCAGGGGTACGACAGGGAACGGAAACACAGTATTCTCTGGGGCCAACGTCCTGACTTTC | TRBD1 | TRBJ2-6 | TRBV15 | NA
CASSLKTTRAIRETRYF | TGTGCCAGCAGTTTAAAGACTACCAGGGCGATCAGGGAGACCCGGTACTTC | NA | TRBJ2-5 | TRBV27 | NA
CASSVGSSYNSPLHF | TGTGCCAGCAGTGTAGGGAGCTCCTATAATTCACCCCTCCACTTT | NA | TRBJ1-6 | TRBV2 | few
CSVSSPYQRSTDTQYF | TGCAGCGTGTCATCACCCTACCAGCGGAGCACAGATACGCAGTATTTT | NA | TRBJ2-3 | TRBV29-1 | NA
CASSFTKKTGGSPYEQYF | TGCGCCAGCAGCTTCACGAAAAAAACAGGGGGCAGTCCGTACGAGCAGTACTTC | TRBD1 | TRBJ2-7 | TRBV5-1 | NA
CASTLITGPIYGYTF | TGTGCCAGCACCCTAATAACAGGGCCTATCTATGGCTACACCTTC | NA | TRBJ1-2 | TRBV7-2 | NA
CASSGREGQETQYF | TGTGCCAGCAGCGGCCGGGAGGGACAAGAGACCCAGTACTTC | TRBD2 | TRBJ2-5 | TRBV9 | NA
CASSVAGRPLNYGYTF | TGTGCCAGCAGTGTAGCCGGACGACCGCTTAACTATGGCTACACCTTC | NA | TRBJ1-2 | TRBV6-1 | NA
CASSGGLGQETQYF | TGTGCCAGCAGTGGGGGACTGGGCCAAGAGACCCAGTACTTC | NA | TRBJ2-5 | TRBV28 | NA
CASSLGGRYEKLFF | TGTGCCAGCAGCTTGGGGGGACGGTATGAAAAACTGTTTTTT | NA | TRBJ1-4 | TRBV5-6 | NA
CASSLDGDRKGEAFF | TGCGCCAGCAGCTTGGACGGGGACAGGAAAGGTGAAGCTTTCTTT | TRBD1 | TRBJ1-1 | TRBV5-1 | NA
CASSANYNEQFF | TGTGCCAGCAGCGCCAACTACAATGAGCAGTTCTTC | NA | TRBJ2-1 | TRBV9 | NA
CASSLLGTSTDTQYF | TGTGCCAGCAGCCTTCTCGGGACTAGCACAGATACGCAGTATTTT | NA | TRBJ2-3 | TRBV14 | NA
CAWSVGLSGELFF | TGTGCCTGGAGTGTAGGTCTCTCCGGGGAGCTGTTTTTT | NA | TRBJ2-2 | TRBV30 | once
CASSSTDTQYF | TGTGCCAGCAGTTCCACAGATACGCAGTATTTT | NA | TRBJ2-3 | TRBV6-6 | few
CASSYSRGTEAFF | TGTGCCAGCAGTTACTCACGGGGCACTGAAGCTTTCTTT | NA | TRBJ1-1 | TRBV6-5 | NA
CASSQRADLFSYEQYF | TGTGCCAGCAGCCAGCGTGCGGACCTTTTCTCCTACGAGCAGTACTTC | NA | TRBJ2-7 | TRBV7-2 | once
CASSEGRTTEQFF | TGTGCCAGCAGTGAAGGTCGTACGACCGAGCAGTTCTTC | NA | TRBJ2-1 | TRBV6-1 | few
CASSKDNYEQYF | TGTGCCAGCAGCAAGGATAACTACGAGCAGTACTTC | NA | TRBJ2-7 | TRBV6-5 | once
CASRLTTFQETQYF | TGTGCCAGTAGGTTAACAACTTTCCAAGAGACCCAGTACTTC | NA | TRBJ2-5 | TRBV19 | NA
CASSSLGGSGNTIYF | TGTGCCAGCAGCTCCCTGGGGGGTTCTGGAAACACCATATATTTT | NA | TRBJ1-3 | TRBV7-8 | NA
CASSQTVNTGELFF | TGCGCCAGCAGCCAGACAGTAAACACCGGGGAGCTGTTTTTT | NA | TRBJ2-2 | TRBV5-1 | NA
CASCRDRNSPLHF | TGTGCCAGCTGCCGGGACAGGAATTCACCCCTCCACTTT | TRBD1 | TRBJ1-6 | TRBV27 | NA
CASSLWAGELFF | TGTGCCAGCAGCTTGTGGGCCGGGGAGCTGTTTTTT | NA | TRBJ2-2 | TRBV5-8 | NA
CASSQPGRQETQYF | TGTGCCAGCTCACAACCGGGGCGACAAGAGACCCAGTACTTC | NA | TRBJ2-5 | TRBV18 | NA
CASSTIKMDQPQHF | TGTGCCAGTAGTACGATTAAAATGGATCAGCCCCAGCATTTT | NA | TRBJ1-5 | TRBV19 | NA
CASSPWRGQETQYF | TGTGCCAGCAGCCCCTGGAGGGGCCAAGAGACCCAGTACTTC | NA | TRBJ2-5 | TRBV28 | NA
CASSHLAGTSGETQYF | TGTGCCAGCAGTCACTTGGCCGGGACTAGCGGGGAGACCCAGTACTTC | TRBD2 | TRBJ2-5 | TRBV2 | few
CASQASGSTADTQYF | TGTGCCAGCCAGGCTAGCGGGAGTACAGCAGATACGCAGTATTTT | TRBD2 | TRBJ2-3 | TRBV6-6 | NA
CASSNDLNYGYTF | TGCGCCAGCAGCAATGATTTAAACTATGGCTACACCTTC | NA | TRBJ1-2 | TRBV5-1 | NA
CASSQERQGHQPQHF | TGTGCCAGCAGCCAAGAACGGCAGGGTCATCAGCCCCAGCATTTT | NA | TRBJ1-5 | TRBV4-2 | once
CASSIRDRKNSNQPQHF | TGTGCCAGTAGTATAAGGGACAGAAAAAATAGCAATCAGCCCCAGCATTTT | TRBD1 | TRBJ1-5 | TRBV19 | NA
CASSLDLIQVHEQFF | TGCGCCAGCAGCTTGGACTTAATACAGGTTCATGAGCAGTTCTTC | NA | TRBJ2-1 | TRBV5-1 | NA
CASSTGLYSNQPQHF | TGTGCCAGTAGTACGGGACTTTATAGCAATCAGCCCCAGCATTTT | NA | TRBJ1-5 | TRBV19 | once
CASSPGHNQPQHF | TGTGCCAGCTCACCAGGCCACAATCAGCCCCAGCATTTT | NA | TRBJ1-5 | TRBV18 | NA
CASRLTGIVAEAFF | TGTGCCAGCAGGCTGACAGGGATAGTCGCTGAAGCTTTCTTT | TRBD1 | TRBJ1-1 | TRBV7-9 | NA